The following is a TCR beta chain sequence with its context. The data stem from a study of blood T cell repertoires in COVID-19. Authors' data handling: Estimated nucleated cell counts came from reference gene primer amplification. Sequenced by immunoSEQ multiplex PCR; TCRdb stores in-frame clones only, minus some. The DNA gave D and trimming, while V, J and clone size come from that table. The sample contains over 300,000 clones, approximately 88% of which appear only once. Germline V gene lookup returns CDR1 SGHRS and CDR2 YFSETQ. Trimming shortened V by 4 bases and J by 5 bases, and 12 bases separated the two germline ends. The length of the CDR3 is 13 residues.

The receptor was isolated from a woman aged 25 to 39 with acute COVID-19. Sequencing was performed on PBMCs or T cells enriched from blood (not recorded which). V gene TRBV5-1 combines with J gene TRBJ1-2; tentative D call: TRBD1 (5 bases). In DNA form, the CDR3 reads TGCGCCAGCAGCGGAGGGCAGGGTTATGGCTACACCTTC. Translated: CASSGGQGYGYTF.